This T cell receptor (beta chain) is from a study of shared clonotypes between healthy human individuals. Study outcomes and limitations: It was observed that roughly 5.4% of naive CD4 clonotypes were shared across a few donors.

The assay was carried out at the deep level. Template for every sorted-subset replicate PCR totaled approximately 0.2 ug DNA, about 30,000 T cell genomes. TCRdb keeps only in-frame clones here, not all; method: immunoSEQ multiplex PCR. Here the sample spans some 1.5 million clones, approximately 98% being singletons. A word on this clone: Antigen unknown.

The CDR3 runs to 15 residues. Germline values: CDR1 SGHRS, CDR2 YFSETQ. Trimming pared 4 bases from V and 2 bases from J, leaving 12 bases between. The receptor was isolated from a man aged 25-45 years in good health. Source material: naive CD4+ T cells sorted from blood. Subset here: CD45RA+ positively selected. The V gene is TRBV5-1, the J gene TRBJ1-4; D gene ambiguous. The CDR3 region has the DNA TGCGCCAGCAGCACAGCGACAAGCACTAATGAAAAACTGTTTTTT. Translated: CASSTATSTNEKLFF.